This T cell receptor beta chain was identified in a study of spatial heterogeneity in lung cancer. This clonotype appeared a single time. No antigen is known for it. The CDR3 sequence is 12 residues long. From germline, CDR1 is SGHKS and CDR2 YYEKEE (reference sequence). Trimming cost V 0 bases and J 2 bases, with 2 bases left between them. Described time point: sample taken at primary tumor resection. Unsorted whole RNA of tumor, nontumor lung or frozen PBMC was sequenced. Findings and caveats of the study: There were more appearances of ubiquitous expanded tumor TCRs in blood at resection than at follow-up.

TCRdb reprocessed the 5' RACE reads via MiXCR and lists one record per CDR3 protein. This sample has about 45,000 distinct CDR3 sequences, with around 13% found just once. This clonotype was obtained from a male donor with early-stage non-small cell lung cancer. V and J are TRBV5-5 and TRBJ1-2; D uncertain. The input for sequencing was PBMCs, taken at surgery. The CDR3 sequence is CASSLENYGYTF. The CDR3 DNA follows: TGTGCCAGCAGCTTGGAAAACTATGGCTACACCTTC.